The next 24 T cell receptor beta chains were all read from a single sample in a study of blood T cell repertoires in COVID-19. Here immunoSEQ multiplex PCR was the method, and the copy in TCRdb shows in-frame clones only, minus some. The sample lists 200,000 or so clones, 70% to 90% seen once, with roughly 5% in the top ten. Sequencing was done on a sample of peripheral blood. All receptors come from a woman in her 70s with active or convalescent COVID-19.

This clone has only one observation. The rearrangement uses TRBV9 and TRBJ2-6; D possibly corresponds to TRBD1 (7 bases). Germline-derived CDR1 and CDR2 are SGDLS and YYNGEE. V gave up 3 bases and J gave up 2 bases, with 12 bases separating them. This CDR3 is built from 16 residues. The CDR3 is CASSARGDPGANVLTF. The CDR3 DNA follows: TGTGCCAGCAGCGCCAGGGGGGACCCTGGGGCCAACGTCCTGACTTTC. Based on the CDR3 plus reference TRBV9 and TRBJ2-6, the full variable domain is DSGVTQTPKHLITATGQRVTLRCSPRSGDLSVYWYQQSLDQGLQFLIQYYNGEERAKGNILERFSAQQFPDLHSELNLSSLELGDSALYFCASSARGDPGANVLTFGAGSRLTVL.

The rearrangement joins TRBV7-9 to TRBJ2-2; D is unresolved. V was shortened by 5 bases and J by 7 bases, with 11 bases between the two germline ends. CDR3 length: 13 amino acids. Germline V lookup: CDR1 SEHNR, CDR2 FQNEAQ (reference sequence). CDR3 DNA sequence: TGTGCCAGCAGCCCCTATTTGGTCGGGGAGCTGTTTTTT. Its translation is CASSPYLVGELFF.

The chain carries TRBV5-1 and TRBJ2-7; D not certain. V was pared by 3 bases and J by 2 bases, with 12 bases between. Germline-derived CDR1 and CDR2 are SGHRS and YFSETQ. The CDR3 has 14 residues. The CDR3 spells CASSSRHGTYEQYF. The CDR3 region has the DNA TGCGCCAGCAGCTCGCGACACGGAACCTACGAGCAGTACTTC. Together with reference TRBV5-1 and TRBJ2-7, the CDR3 gives the full variable domain: KAGVTQTPRYLIKTRGQQVTLSCSPISGHRSVSWYQQTPGQGLQFLFEYFSETQRNKGNFPGRFSGRQFSNSRSEMNVSTLELGDSALYLCASSSRHGTYEQYFGPGTRLTVT.

This chain joins TRBV2 and TRBJ2-5; 13 bases are shared with TRBD2. CDR3 size: 16 residues. V lost 3 bases, J lost 0 bases, and 1 base stayed unmatched. The germline V gene has CDR1 SNHLY and CDR2 FYNNEI. The chain's CDR3 is CASSETSGGYQETQYF. CDR3 nucleotide sequence: TGTGCCAGCAGTGAGACTAGCGGGGGGTACCAAGAGACCCAGTACTTC.

In its sample, this clone was seen a few times. This chain uses TRBV6-5 with TRBJ1-5; 7 bases are shared with TRBD1. Germline assignment: CDR1 MNHEY and CDR2 SVGAGI. There are 14 residues in the CDR3. Trimming removed 6 bases from V and 9 bases from J; junction bases left unmatched: 11. The DNA for the CDR3 is TGTGCCAGCAGATCCAAACAGGGGATCCCGCCCCAGCATTTT. It specifies CASRSKQGIPPQHF.

The chain is built from TRBV7-9 and TRBJ1-3; the D gene is possibly TRBD1 (5 bases). The V gene's germline CDR1 is SEHNR and CDR2 FQNEAQ (reference sequence). CDR3 length: 15 residues. Trimming removed 1 base at V and 8 bases at J, with 15 bases between. The CDR3, as DNA: TGTGCCAGCAGCTTAGGTCGGCAGGGTACGGACACCATATATTTT. Amino acid sequence: CASSLGRQGTDTIYF.

This chain joins TRBV3-1 (or the pseudogene TRBV3-2) and TRBJ2-7; 7 bases agree with TRBD2. Germline V gene sequence: CDR1 LGHDT, CDR2 YNNKEL (reference sequence). This CDR3 has 16 amino acids. Trimming took 4 bases from V and 2 from J; bases not matched to a gene: 11. CDR3 protein: CASSPPAEGLTYEQYF. In DNA form, the CDR3 reads TGTGCCAGCAGCCCCCCCGCGGAGGGACTAACCTACGAGCAGTACTTC.

The rearrangement uses TRBV7-6 and TRBJ1-3, with D maybe TRBD1 (6 bases). Germline V lookup: CDR1 SGHVS, CDR2 FNYEAQ. Between the trimmed V and J ends, which lost 3 bases and 0 bases, there was a span of 18 bases. This CDR3 region has 18 residues. The CDR3 loop reads CASSLFPRQGRSGNTIYF. For the CDR3, the DNA is TGTGCCAGCAGCTTGTTCCCTCGGCAGGGGCGCTCTGGAAACACCATATATTTT. The complete variable domain, with remaining parts taken from reference TRBV7-6 and TRBJ1-3, reads GAGVSQSPRYKVTKRGQDVALRCDPISGHVSLYWYRQALGQGPEFLTYFNYEAQQDKSGLPNDRFSAERPEGSISTLTIQRTEQRDSAMYRCASSLFPRQGRSGNTIYFGEGSWLTVV.

Only one count was recorded for this clone. The V call is TRBV18, the J call TRBJ2-1, with TRBD2 matching 12 bases. Per germline, CDR1 KGHSH and CDR2 LQKENI. Trimming at V came to 4 bases and at J to 7 bases, leaving 5 bases not matched to a gene. CDR3 length: 15 residues. In DNA form, the CDR3 reads TGTGCCAGCTCACTTAGGACTAGCGGGAAAAATGAGCAGTTCTTC. Protein: CASSLRTSGKNEQFF.

The chain uses TRBV7-9 and TRBJ1-3; possible D gene TRBD1, 6 bases. Germline V gives CDR1 SEHNR, CDR2 FQNEAQ (reference sequence). The V end was cut by 5 bases, the J end by 0 bases, with 14 bases between. The CDR3 has 16 residues. CDR3 sequence: CASSSIDRSSGNTIYF. Written as DNA, the CDR3 is TGTGCCAGCAGCAGTATCGACAGGAGCTCTGGAAACACCATATATTTT.

The chain is built from TRBV27 and TRBJ2-7; perhaps TRBD1 as D (6 bases). Trimming removed 6 bases from V and 5 bases from J, with 8 bases in between. The germline V gene encodes CDR1 MNHEY and CDR2 SMNVEV (reference sequence). There are 11 residues in the CDR3. Here the CDR3 DNA reads TGTGCCAGCAGACAGGGCCACGAGCAGTACTTC. Protein: CASRQGHEQYF.

The CDR3 loop reads CATSSNRELQETQYF. The CDR3 nucleotides read TGTGCCACCAGCAGCAACAGGGAGTTACAAGAGACCCAGTACTTC. The V and J genes are TRBV15 and TRBJ2-5, with D possibly TRBD1 on 6 matching bases. Per the germline V gene, CDR1 is LNHNV and CDR2 is YYDKDF (reference sequence). V gave up 3 bases and J gave up 2 bases, with 13 bases separating them. The CDR3 totals 15 residues.

The chain uses TRBV6-5 and TRBJ2-7; a weak D match, TRBD1 (5 bases). The germline gives CDR1 MNHEY, CDR2 SVGAGI. CDR3 size: 11 residues. This CDR3 reads CGTTYSYEQYF. In DNA form, the CDR3 reads TGTGGGACAACCTACTCCTACGAGCAGTACTTC.

The chain couples TRBV6-1 to TRBJ2-3; TRBD2 aligns across 12 bases. Germline values: CDR1 MNHNS, CDR2 SASEGT. With 7 bases clipped from V and 2 bases from J, the junction kept 13 bases outside the gene matches. The CDR3 sequence is 18 residues long. The chain's CDR3 is CASTDFWTSGDFTDTQYF. Here the CDR3 DNA reads TGTGCCAGCACTGACTTCTGGACTAGCGGGGACTTCACAGATACGCAGTATTTT.

The rearrangement joins TRBV19 to TRBJ2-1, with D maybe TRBD2 (5 bases). With 2 bases removed from V and 7 bases from J, the gap between germline ends came to 12 bases. This CDR3 is built from 14 residues. CDR1 is LNHDA, CDR2 SQIVND, per germline (reference sequence). The chain's CDR3 is CASSIQEVQNEQFF. CDR3 coding DNA: TGTGCCAGTAGTATACAGGAGGTACAGAATGAGCAGTTCTTC.

This clone was counted only a few times. The rearrangement uses TRBV6-1 and TRBJ1-1, with TRBD1 matching over 10 bases. After removal of 3 bases from V and 5 bases from J, the junction contained 6 bases not matched to a gene. Germline V gene lookup returns CDR1 MNHNS and CDR2 SASEGT. The CDR3 has 15 amino acids. CDR3 in amino acids: CASSERTGGVTEAFF. CDR3 bases: TGTGCCAGCAGTGAGCGGACAGGGGGAGTAACTGAAGCTTTCTTT.

The V and J genes are TRBV19 and TRBJ2-3; 8 positions agree with TRBD1. The length of the CDR3 is 16 residues. The V gene's germline CDR1 is LNHDA and CDR2 SQIVND (reference sequence). V was clipped by 5 bases and J by 4 bases; unmatched bases: 11. CDR3 coding DNA: TGTGCCAGTAGTCCGGGACAGGTTCCCCTCTCAGATACGCAGTATTTT. Translated, it gives CASSPGQVPLSDTQYF.

This clone was detected a few times. The chain carries TRBV18 and TRBJ2-3; 8 nucleotides agree with TRBD2. The germline CDR1 and CDR2 sequences are KGHSH and LQKENI. The ends lost 3 bases at V and 1 base at J; junction bases unmatched: 12. The CDR3 has 18 residues. Here the CDR3 DNA reads TGTGCCAGCTCACCGCAGGGAGCGGGAGCCGTGGGCACAGATACGCAGTATTTT. As protein: CASSPQGAGAVGTDTQYF.

This chain's CDR3 is CASSLEGGLAGLLSYNEQFF. The CDR3 DNA follows: TGTGCCAGCAGCTTAGAAGGGGGGCTAGCGGGCCTTTTGTCCTACAATGAGCAGTTCTTC. The chain is built from TRBV11-2 and TRBJ2-1, with TRBD2 matching 8 bases. The V gene end was trimmed by 0 bases and the J gene end by 1 base; junction bases not matched to a gene: 14. Germline-derived CDR1 and CDR2 are SGHAT and FQNNGV. CDR3 length: 20 amino acids.

CDR3 sequence: CASSYNFEVSYNEQFF. In DNA, the CDR3 is TGTGCCAGCAGTTATAATTTCGAGGTCTCCTACAATGAGCAGTTCTTC. J is TRBJ2-1 and V is TRBV6-5; D is undetermined. In germline, CDR1 is MNHEY, CDR2 SVGAGI. V lost 3 bases, J lost 0 bases, and 12 bases lay in between. This CDR3 is 16 amino acids long.

V and J are TRBV6-5 and TRBJ1-6, with 10 bases lining up with TRBD1. The germline V gene has CDR1 MNHEY and CDR2 SVGAGI. V lost 4 bases and J lost 8; bases outside the gene matches: 5. This CDR3 has 15 residues. CDR3 region: CASSWAGQGHSPLHF. As DNA, the CDR3 is TGTGCCAGCAGTTGGGCGGGACAGGGGCATTCACCCCTCCACTTT.

This clone was observed a single time. V usage is TRBV18 and J usage is TRBJ2-7; tentatively, D is TRBD1 (8 bases). Germline assignment: CDR1 KGHSH and CDR2 LQKENI. The V gene lost 3 bases and the J gene lost 5 bases, with 17 bases spanning the gap. The CDR3 is made up of 15 amino acids. CDR3 in amino acids: CASSPLDREGDEQYF. The CDR3 DNA sequence: TGTGCCAGCTCACCTTTGGACAGGGAGGGTGACGAGCAGTACTTC.

V is TRBV24-1 and J is TRBJ2-1, with a possible D match to TRBD1 (6 bases). V lost 7 bases and J 8 bases, leaving 20 bases between the germline ends. This CDR3 is 15 amino acids long. CDR1 is KGHDR and CDR2 is SFDVKD in the germline V gene. The CDR3 DNA is TGTGCCACCAGAAAAACAGGGACGAAAGTAGATGAGCAGTTCTTC. It codes for CATRKTGTKVDEQFF.

The chain links TRBV15 to TRBJ1-1; D might be TRBD1 (6 bases). Germline V gene sequence: CDR1 LNHNV, CDR2 YYDKDF (reference sequence). V lost 9 bases to trimming and J lost 3 bases, with 14 bases between them. This CDR3 is 13 amino acids long. CDR3 DNA: TGTGCCACAAGCGACAGGTACGACACTGAAGCTTTCTTT. Amino acids: CATSDRYDTEAFF.